The 31 T cell receptor beta chains presented below share a single source sample, sequenced in a study of OX40 agonist ivuxolimab in advanced cancers. Assay: immunoSEQ multiplex PCR; the TCRdb copy retains only in-frame clones and omits some. The sample has about 79,000 clones; approximately 80% are singletons. Sample: CD4+ or CD8+ T cells sorted from blood, taken in a trial of the OX40 agonist ivuxolimab. Every receptor here comes from an adult with an advanced solid tumor such as melanoma, head and neck, liver or kidney cancer.

This sequence joins TRBV30 and TRBJ1-5; perhaps TRBD1 as D (5 bases). Trimming removed 4 bases from V and 2 bases from J, with 12 bases in between. The CDR3 covers 14 residues. Germline CDR1 and CDR2: GTSNPN and SVGIG (reference sequence). The CDR3 sequence: CAWTSGGGNQPQHF. The CDR3 nucleotides read TGTGCCTGGACTTCTGGGGGTGGCAATCAGCCCCAGCATTTT. Filled out from reference TRBV30 and TRBJ1-5, the complete variable domain reads SQTIHQWPATLVQPVGSPLSLECTVEGTSNPNLYWYRQAAGRGLQLLFYSVGIGQISSEVPQNLSASRPQDRQFILSSKKLLLSDSGFYLCAWTSGGGNQPQHFGDGTRLSIL.

This clone has just a few counts. The DNA for the CDR3 is TGTGCCAGCAGTACCACGGGAGTAGGTGAGCAGTTCTTC. Amino acid sequence: CASSTTGVGEQFF. The chain combines TRBV7-3 with TRBJ2-1; D perhaps matches TRBD2 (6 bases). The CDR3 extends over 13 amino acids. The ends were cut back, 6 bases at V and 9 bases at J, with 15 bases in the middle. Germline-derived CDR1 and CDR2 are SGHTA and FQGTGA.

V and J are TRBV11-3 and TRBJ1-3; D gene uncertain. There are 15 residues in the CDR3. The germline V gene encodes CDR1 SGHNT and CDR2 YENEEA. Between the trimmed V and J ends, which lost 4 bases and 2 bases, there was a span of 12 bases. The CDR3 DNA sequence: TGTGCCAGCAGCTCTACCTCCAAAACTGGAAACACCATATATTTT. Residues: CASSSTSKTGNTIYF.

The chain carries TRBV6-5 and TRBJ2-1, with D possibly matching TRBD2 (5 bases). V lost 3 bases, J lost 7 bases, and 16 bases lay in between. Germline-derived CDR1 and CDR2 are MNHEY and SVGAGI. This CDR3 has 15 amino acids. CDR3 DNA sequence: TGTGCCAGCAGTTATCTCACCCCTCGGGGAAATGAGCAGTTCTTC. As protein: CASSYLTPRGNEQFF.

This sequence joins TRBV5-1 and TRBJ2-2; 7 bases line up with TRBD1. The CDR3 is 15 residues long. Germline V gene sequence: CDR1 SGHRS, CDR2 YFSETQ. The V gene end was trimmed by 4 bases and the J gene end by 2 bases; junction bases not matched to a gene: 5. For the CDR3, the DNA is TGCGCCAGCAGCCAGACAGGGTACAACACCGGGGAGCTGTTTTTT. As protein: CASSQTGYNTGELFF.

The chain's CDR3 is CASRMDSSFRELFF. The CDR3 DNA reads as TGTGCCAGCAGGATGGACAGCTCCTTTAGGGAGCTGTTTTTT. This rearrangement joins TRBV6-5 to TRBJ2-2, with a weak D call TRBD1 (6 bases). The CDR3 runs 14 residues. V lost 6 bases and J 9 bases, leaving 17 bases between the germline ends. Germline CDR1 reads MNHEY; CDR2 reads SVGAGI.

The J gene is TRBJ1-1, the V gene TRBV19; D is ambiguous. V lost 9 bases to trimming and J lost 1 base, with 6 bases between them. Germline V gene data show CDR1 as LNHDA and CDR2 as SQIVND (reference sequence). The CDR3 runs 11 residues. CDR3 loop: CASGGNTEAFF. The CDR3 bases are TGTGCCAGCGGAGGGAACACTGAAGCTTTCTTT.

J is TRBJ1-2 and V is TRBV7-3; TRBD1 is a possible D gene (5 bases). This CDR3 contains 13 residues. V lost 5 bases and J 4 bases, leaving 11 bases between the germline ends. Germline assignment: CDR1 SGHTA and CDR2 FQGTGA. The CDR3 sequence: CASSPGPGYGYTF. The CDR3 coding sequence is TGTGCCAGCAGCCCGGGACCGGGCTATGGCTACACCTTC. The full variable domain, with the rest looked up from reference TRBV7-3 and TRBJ1-2, is GAGVSQTPSNKVTEKGKYVELRCDPISGHTALYWYRQSLGQGPEFLIYFQGTGAADDSGLPNDRFFAVRPEGSVSTLKIQRTERGDSAVYLCASSPGPGYGYTFGSGTRLTVV.

The chain uses TRBV4-3 and TRBJ1-4; 7 nucleotides agree with TRBD1. Per the germline V gene, CDR1 is LGHNA and CDR2 is YSLEER. The V segment lost 1 base and the J segment 4 bases; nucleotides outside the gene matches: 6. The CDR3 has 16 amino acids. DNA for the CDR3: TGCGCCAGCAGCCAAGGACCACAGGGGATTAATGAAAAACTGTTTTTT. This encodes CASSQGPQGINEKLFF.

V gene TRBV6-5 combines with J gene TRBJ1-2; 8 bases are shared with TRBD1. Germline V gives CDR1 MNHEY, CDR2 SVGAGI. This CDR3 is built from 15 residues. The J segment lost 4 bases and the V segment lost 1 base, leaving 5 bases of the junction unmatched. DNA for the CDR3: TGTGCCAGCAGTTACTACAGGGGGGACCCCTATGGCTACACCTTC. Protein: CASSYYRGDPYGYTF.

This clone was found once. This chain uses TRBV5-1 with TRBJ2-7; D remains ambiguous. The CDR3 has 14 residues. V lost 0 bases to trimming and J lost 0 bases, with 7 bases between them. The germline CDR1 and CDR2 sequences are SGHRS and YFSETQ. This CDR3 reads CASSLVHNSYEQYF. CDR3 nucleotides: TGCGCCAGCAGCTTGGTGCATAACTCCTACGAGCAGTACTTC.

The chain couples TRBV5-8 to TRBJ1-5; D remains unclear. The length of the CDR3 is 15 residues. Germline CDR1 is SGHTS and CDR2 is YDEGEE. Trimming removed 6 bases at V and 3 bases at J, with 16 bases between. For the CDR3, the DNA is TGTGCCAGCAACGACCCACGGAATCCCAATCAGCCCCAGCATTTT. Amino acids: CASNDPRNPNQPQHF.

This chain links TRBV25-1 with TRBJ1-1; D perhaps matches TRBD1 (6 bases). V gave up 6 bases and J gave up 0 bases, with 11 bases separating them. Germline-derived CDR1 and CDR2 are MGHDK and SYGVNS. The CDR3 consists of 14 residues. The CDR3 here is CASSPWTVNTEAFF. CDR3 bases: TGTGCCAGCAGCCCATGGACAGTGAACACTGAAGCTTTCTTT.

This sequence joins TRBV5-5 and TRBJ2-5; 9 bases line up with TRBD2. Trimming removed 1 base from V and 4 bases from J; junction bases left unmatched: 8. This CDR3 is 16 amino acids long. Germline V gives CDR1 SGHKS, CDR2 YYEKEE (reference sequence). The CDR3 bases are TGTGCCAGCAGCTTGTACTGGGCAGCGGGAGGAGAGACCCAGTACTTC. Protein product: CASSLYWAAGGETQYF.

The CDR3 loop is CASSLGRGRNTIYF. In DNA, the CDR3 is TGCGCCAGCAGCCTGGGGAGGGGAAGAAACACCATATATTTT. The chain combines TRBV5-1 with TRBJ1-3; the D gene is possibly TRBD1 (5 bases). The CDR3 covers 14 residues. Germline loops: CDR1 SGHRS, CDR2 YFSETQ. V dropped 4 bases and J dropped 5 bases, with 13 bases sitting between them.

The V call is TRBV7-2, the J call TRBJ1-4; TRBD1 is a possible D gene (5 bases). V lost 1 base and J 3 bases, leaving 9 bases between the germline ends. The CDR3 loop spans 15 amino acids. Looked up from germline, CDR1 is SGHTA and CDR2 is FQGNSA. In nucleotides, the CDR3 is TGTGCCAGCAGCTTAGGACAGCCCGCTAATGAAAAACTGTTTTTT. Translated: CASSLGQPANEKLFF.

The chain carries TRBV4-1 and TRBJ2-3; TRBD2 aligns across 10 bases. CDR1 MGHRA and CDR2 YSYEKL come from the germline V gene. V trimming: 1 base; J trimming: 0 bases; junction bases outside the gene matches: 7. The CDR3 loop spans 18 amino acids. DNA for the CDR3: TGCGCCAGCAGCCAAGTTTCTAGCGGGGGAACTAGCACAGATACGCAGTATTTT. Amino acid sequence: CASSQVSSGGTSTDTQYF.

This chain uses TRBV7-2 with TRBJ2-5, with a weak D call TRBD1 (5 bases). Between the trimmed V and J ends, which lost 6 bases and 5 bases, there was a span of 13 bases. The CDR3 has 13 residues. From germline, CDR1 is SGHTA and CDR2 FQGNSA. The CDR3 is CASRFQGGETQYF. CDR3 sequence (DNA): TGTGCCAGCAGATTCCAGGGTGGGGAGACCCAGTACTTC.

This chain uses TRBV5-1 with TRBJ2-3; TRBD2 might be the D (6 bases). V was cut by 5 bases and J by 1 base, with 11 bases left in between. The V gene's germline CDR1 is SGHRS and CDR2 YFSETQ. This CDR3 region has 14 residues. The CDR3 DNA reads TGCGCCAGCAGTAGCGGAAGCGGCACAGATACGCAGTATTTT. Translated: CASSSGSGTDTQYF. The full variable domain, completed using reference TRBV5-1 and TRBJ2-3, is KAGVTQTPRYLIKTRGQQVTLSCSPISGHRSVSWYQQTPGQGLQFLFEYFSETQRNKGNFPGRFSGRQFSNSRSEMNVSTLELGDSALYLCASSSGSGTDTQYFGPGTRLTVL.

The chain uses TRBV5-1 and TRBJ1-3; D is possibly TRBD1 (6 bases). Trimming left V 0 bases short and J 2 bases short, with 9 bases between. The CDR3 totals 15 residues. The germline CDR1 and CDR2 sequences are SGHRS and YFSETQ. This CDR3 is CASSLAPGAGNTIYF. The CDR3 DNA reads as TGCGCCAGCAGCTTGGCCCCAGGGGCTGGAAACACCATATATTTT. Full variable domain (missing parts from reference TRBV5-1 and TRBJ1-3): KAGVTQTPRYLIKTRGQQVTLSCSPISGHRSVSWYQQTPGQGLQFLFEYFSETQRNKGNFPGRFSGRQFSNSRSEMNVSTLELGDSALYLCASSLAPGAGNTIYFGEGSWLTVV.

The rearrangement uses TRBV5-4 and TRBJ2-3, with 8 bases aligning to TRBD2. Germline V gene lookup returns CDR1 SGHNT and CDR2 YYREEE (reference sequence). V was clipped by 5 bases and J by 1 base; unmatched bases: 9. The CDR3 length is 16 residues. In DNA form, the CDR3 reads TGTGCCAGCAGAGCTCGTGAACTAGCGGGCACAGATACGCAGTATTTT. This gives the protein CASRARELAGTDTQYF. The full variable domain, rest sourced from reference TRBV5-4 and TRBJ2-3, is ETGVTQSPTHLIKTRGQQVTLRCSSQSGHNTVSWYQQALGQGPQFIFQYYREEENGRGNFPPRFSGLQFPNYSSELNVNALELDDSALYLCASRARELAGTDTQYFGPGTRLTVL.

The CDR3 DNA follows: TGTGCCAGCAGCTTGGCCGGCAGGGTTTCAGATTCACCCCTCCACTTT. Translating it yields CASSLAGRVSDSPLHF. The V call is TRBV5-5, the J call TRBJ1-6, with a possible D match to TRBD1 (5 bases). The CDR3 extends over 16 amino acids. Between the trimmed V and J ends, which lost 0 bases and 8 bases, there was a span of 15 bases. CDR1 is SGHKS and CDR2 is YYEKEE in the germline V gene (reference sequence).

The gene calls are TRBV19 and TRBJ1-3; D remains ambiguous. The germline V gene has CDR1 LNHDA and CDR2 SQIVND (reference sequence). V lost 2 bases and J 2 bases, leaving 4 bases between the germline ends. The CDR3 has 13 residues. The CDR3 DNA reads TGTGCCAGTAGTATAACAGCTGGAAACACCATATATTTT. Translated: CASSITAGNTIYF.

This chain links TRBV28 with TRBJ2-2, with 8 bases fitting TRBD1. The CDR3 totals 15 residues. The germline CDR1 and CDR2 sequences are MDHEN and SYDVKM. Trimming cost V 3 bases and J 5 bases; bases outside gene matches: 5. Here the CDR3 reads CASSFLGQGTGELFF. As DNA, the CDR3 is TGTGCCAGCAGTTTCCTCGGACAGGGAACCGGGGAGCTGTTTTTT. Complete variable domain (other parts from reference TRBV28 and TRBJ2-2): DVKVTQSSRYLVKRTGEKVFLECVQDMDHENMFWYRQDPGLGLRLIYFSYDVKMKEKGDIPEGYSVSREKKERFSLILESASTNQTSMYLCASSFLGQGTGELFFGEGSRLTVL.

The V gene is TRBV5-4, the J gene TRBJ2-6, with a possible D match to TRBD1 (6 bases). This CDR3 has 17 amino acids. Germline lookup yields CDR1 SGHNT and CDR2 YYREEE (reference sequence). Trimming pared 0 bases from V and 4 bases from J, leaving 14 bases between. The CDR3 region has the DNA TGTGCCAGCAGCTTGGCCAGGGGCAAGGAAGGGGCCAACGTCCTGACTTTC. Protein product: CASSLARGKEGANVLTF.

The rearrangement joins TRBV7-6 to TRBJ2-5; the D gene could be TRBD1 or TRBD2 (6 bases each). The V gene's germline CDR1 is SGHVS and CDR2 FNYEAQ. V was cut by 3 bases and J by 5 bases, with 16 bases left in between. The CDR3 spans 15 residues. The CDR3 loop reads CASSFSGGAGETQYF. As DNA, the CDR3 is TGTGCCAGCAGCTTTAGTGGGGGCGCGGGGGAGACCCAGTACTTC.

The chain couples TRBV27 to TRBJ2-2, with no clear D. The CDR3 runs to 13 residues. Germline CDR1 and CDR2: MNHEY and SMNVEV (reference sequence). Trimming pared 7 bases from V and 5 bases from J, leaving 11 bases between. The CDR3 is CASTPTITGELFF. The CDR3 region has the DNA TGTGCCAGCACGCCAACCATAACCGGGGAGCTGTTTTTT.

The chain couples TRBV4-3 to TRBJ1-4, with D unclear. The CDR3 is 19 residues long. Germline V CDR1 and CDR2: LGHNA, YSLEER. The germline V and J ends were trimmed by 0 bases and 0 bases, with 17 bases remaining between them. The CDR3 bases are TGCGCCAGCAGCCAAGATCAAGGGCAGAGAACTTCAACTAATGAAAAACTGTTTTTT. Encoded protein: CASSQDQGQRTSTNEKLFF.

The chain joins TRBV19 to TRBJ1-4; a weak D match, TRBD1 (5 bases). Germline V gives CDR1 LNHDA, CDR2 SQIVND (reference sequence). CDR3 size: 14 residues. Trimming took off 8 bases at V and 0 bases at J, with 10 bases between the two ends. CDR3 in amino acids: CASGGGATNEKLFF. CDR3 sequence (DNA): TGTGCCAGTGGGGGGGGAGCAACTAATGAAAAACTGTTTTTT.

The rearrangement joins TRBV7-9 to TRBJ1-4, with 9 bases matching TRBD1. This CDR3 contains 16 residues. Germline CDR1 SEHNR, CDR2 FQNEAQ (reference sequence). Losses at the gene ends were 1 base for V and 8 bases for J; bases not matched to a gene: 8. The CDR3 bases are TGTGCCAGCAGCTTAGGGGCCGGGACAGGGACCGAAAAACTGTTTTTT. Its protein is CASSLGAGTGTEKLFF.

CDR3 in amino acids: CASSKQQGTNGELFF. DNA of the CDR3: TGTGCCAGCAGCAAGCAACAGGGGACGAACGGGGAGCTGTTTTTT. The chain combines TRBV11-1 with TRBJ2-2; 7 nucleotides match TRBD1. V gave up 5 bases and J gave up 7 bases; unmatched junction bases: 10. The V gene's germline CDR1 is SGHAT and CDR2 FQDESV (reference sequence). The CDR3 totals 15 residues.